This T cell receptor beta chain came from a study of blood T cell repertoires in COVID-19. Study-wide context: Sources were T cells, B-cell-depleted T cells, or PBMCs; the material itself was cDNA or gDNA.

Per the study methods: Amplifying reference gene primers gave estimates of nucleated cell counts. Sequencing used immunoSEQ multiplex PCR; TCRdb keeps in-frame clones, though not all of them. V and J calls and clone size are those listed in that table; D and trimming were worked out from the DNA. The table lists roughly 150,000 clones, around nine tenths of them singletons. Germline-derived CDR1 and CDR2 are SGHRS and YFSETQ. V was cut by 5 bases and J by 2 bases, with 17 bases left in between. This CDR3 contains 16 residues. This receptor was taken from a man aged 55 to 70 with active or convalescent COVID-19. The chain combines TRBV5-1 with TRBJ2-1, with D hard to call. Sequenced: peripheral blood. The CDR3 is CASSRDIGLTYNEQFF. For the CDR3, the DNA is TGCGCCAGCAGTCGAGACATAGGCCTGACCTACAATGAGCAGTTCTTC.